The table lists the clone carrying this T cell receptor beta chain with a few counts. CDR3 size: 16 residues. After removal of 4 bases from V and 3 bases from J, the junction contained 6 bases not matched to a gene. Germline loops: CDR1 LGHNA, CDR2 YSLEER. The data belong to a study of blood T cell repertoires in COVID-19. Whole-study context: The United States, Italy and Spain supplied acute and convalescent COVID-19 samples.

Measured with immunoSEQ multiplex PCR; TCRdb has only the in-frame clones, and not every one. Among 150,000 to 200,000 clones listed, roughly 84% were seen once. Those who participated ranged in age from 18 to 89 years and resided in about two dozen US areas. Exposed participants encountered a COVID-19 case during the 2 weeks preceding study entry. Sequencing was carried out using PBMCs or T cells enriched from blood (not recorded which). The genes are TRBV4-3 and TRBJ2-1; 10 bases align to TRBD1. This receptor was obtained from a woman aged 25 to 45 who had been exposed to COVID-19. The CDR3: CASSLSGTGDYNEQFF. Here the CDR3 DNA reads TGCGCCAGCAGCCTTTCGGGGACAGGGGACTACAATGAGCAGTTCTTC.